This T cell receptor beta chain was identified during a study of blood T cells in healthy people across ages. For this clonotype: The antigen is not known.

General study points: The long-lived group displayed more naive CD4+ cells, plus higher diversity, than the aged donors did.

Primers used in a second PCR of roughly 6 to 12 cycles were a sample-barcoded 5' primer and a J-beta primer mix. CDR3-containing paired-end reads numbering at least 2.5 million came from each sample. TCRdb re-called the 5' RACE reads through MiXCR, storing one row per CDR3 protein. The sample holds about 800,000 distinct CDR3 sequences; approximately 25% are singletons and the top ten take under 4.5%. These data are also associated with another study on T cells of mothers and their children. Turning to that study: Every mother supplied over 9 million TCR beta CDR3 reads and every child some 2.7 million. Biologically related mothers and children overlapped slightly more than unrelated pairs, a non-significant difference.

What was sequenced was blood. The TCR was taken from a boy aged 5-17 years in good health.

The CDR3 DNA reads TGTGCCAGTCGAGCGGACTGGGGTGGGGCCAACGTCCTGACTTTC. This encodes CASRADWGGANVLTF. V gene TRBV6-5 combines with J gene TRBJ2-6; D may be TRBD2 (5 bases). The CDR3 has 15 amino acids. The germline V gene encodes CDR1 MNHEY and CDR2 SVGAGI. V shed 9 bases and J shed 3 bases, with 15 bases lying between them.